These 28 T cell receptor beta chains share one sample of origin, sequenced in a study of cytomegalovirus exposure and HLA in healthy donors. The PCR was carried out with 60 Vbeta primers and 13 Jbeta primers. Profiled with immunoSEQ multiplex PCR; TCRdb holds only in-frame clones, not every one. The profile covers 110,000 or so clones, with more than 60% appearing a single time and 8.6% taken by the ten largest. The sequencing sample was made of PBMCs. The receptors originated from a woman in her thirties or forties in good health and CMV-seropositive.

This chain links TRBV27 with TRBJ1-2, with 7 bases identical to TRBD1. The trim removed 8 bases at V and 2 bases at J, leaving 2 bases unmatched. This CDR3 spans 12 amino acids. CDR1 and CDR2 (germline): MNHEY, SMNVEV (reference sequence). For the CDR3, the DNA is TGTGCCAGCGCGGGACAGAACTATGGCTACACCTTC. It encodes CASAGQNYGYTF.

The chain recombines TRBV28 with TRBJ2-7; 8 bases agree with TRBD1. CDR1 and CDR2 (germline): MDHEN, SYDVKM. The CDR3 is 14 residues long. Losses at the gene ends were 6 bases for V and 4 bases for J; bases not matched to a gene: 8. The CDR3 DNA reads TGTGCCAGCAGGCCGGACAGGGCGGAATACGAGCAGTACTTC. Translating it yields CASRPDRAEYEQYF.

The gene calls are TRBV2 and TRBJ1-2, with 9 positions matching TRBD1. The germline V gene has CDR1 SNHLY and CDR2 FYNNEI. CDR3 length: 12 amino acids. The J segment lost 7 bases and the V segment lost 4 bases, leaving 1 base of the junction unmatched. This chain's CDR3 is CASSVQGAGYTF. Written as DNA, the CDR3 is TGTGCCAGCAGTGTACAGGGGGCTGGCTACACCTTC.

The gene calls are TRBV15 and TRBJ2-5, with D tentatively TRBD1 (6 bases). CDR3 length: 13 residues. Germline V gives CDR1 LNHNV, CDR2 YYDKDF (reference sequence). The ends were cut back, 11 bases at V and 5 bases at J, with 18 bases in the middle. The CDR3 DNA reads TGTGCCTCTCAAAGAGGGCAGGGGGAGACCCAGTACTTC. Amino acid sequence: CASQRGQGETQYF.

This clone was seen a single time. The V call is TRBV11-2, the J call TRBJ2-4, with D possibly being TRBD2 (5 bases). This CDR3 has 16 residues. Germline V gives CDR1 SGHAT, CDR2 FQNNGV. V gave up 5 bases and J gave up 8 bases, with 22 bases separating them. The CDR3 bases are TGTGCCAGCAGCCTCCGGACGAGAGACTTGAGGGACATTCAGTACTTC. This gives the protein CASSLRTRDLRDIQYF.

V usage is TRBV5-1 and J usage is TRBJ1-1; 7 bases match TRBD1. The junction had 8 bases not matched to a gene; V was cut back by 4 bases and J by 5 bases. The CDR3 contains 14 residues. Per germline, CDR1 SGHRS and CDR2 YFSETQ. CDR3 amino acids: CASSGDSLRTEAFF. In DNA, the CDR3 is TGCGCCAGCAGCGGGGACAGCCTGCGGACTGAAGCTTTCTTT.

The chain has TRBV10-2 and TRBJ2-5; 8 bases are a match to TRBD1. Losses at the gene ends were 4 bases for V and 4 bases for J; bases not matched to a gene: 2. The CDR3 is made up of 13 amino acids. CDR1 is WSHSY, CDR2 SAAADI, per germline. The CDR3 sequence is CASSAGQGETQYF. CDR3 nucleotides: TGCGCCAGCAGTGCTGGACAGGGAGAGACCCAGTACTTC.

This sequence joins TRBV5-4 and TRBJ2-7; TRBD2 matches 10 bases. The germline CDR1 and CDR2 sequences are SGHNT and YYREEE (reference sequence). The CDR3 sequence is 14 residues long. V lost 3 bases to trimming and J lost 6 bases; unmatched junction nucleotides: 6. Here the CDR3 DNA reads TGTGCCAGCAGCTCCCCGGGACTAGCGTCCGAGCAGTACTTC. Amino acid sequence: CASSSPGLASEQYF.

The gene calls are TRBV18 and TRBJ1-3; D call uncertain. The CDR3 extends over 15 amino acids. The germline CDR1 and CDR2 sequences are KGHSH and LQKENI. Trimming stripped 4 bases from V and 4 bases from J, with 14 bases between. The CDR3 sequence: CASSQEAQRGNTIYF. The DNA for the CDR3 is TGTGCCAGCTCACAAGAAGCCCAACGAGGAAACACCATATATTTT.

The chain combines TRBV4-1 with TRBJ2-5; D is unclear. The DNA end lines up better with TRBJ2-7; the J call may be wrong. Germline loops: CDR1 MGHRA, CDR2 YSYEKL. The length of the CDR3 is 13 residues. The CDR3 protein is CASSPFVSYEQYF. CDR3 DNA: TGCGCCAGCAGCCCGTTTGTCTCCTACGAGCAGTACTTC.

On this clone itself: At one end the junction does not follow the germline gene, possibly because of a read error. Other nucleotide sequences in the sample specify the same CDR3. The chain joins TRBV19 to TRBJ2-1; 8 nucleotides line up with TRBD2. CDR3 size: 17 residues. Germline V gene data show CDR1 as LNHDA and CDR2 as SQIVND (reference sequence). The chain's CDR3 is CASSNGLADSSYNEQFF. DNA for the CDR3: TGTGCCAGTAGTAACGGACTAGCCGACAGCTCCTATAATGAGCAGTTCTTC.

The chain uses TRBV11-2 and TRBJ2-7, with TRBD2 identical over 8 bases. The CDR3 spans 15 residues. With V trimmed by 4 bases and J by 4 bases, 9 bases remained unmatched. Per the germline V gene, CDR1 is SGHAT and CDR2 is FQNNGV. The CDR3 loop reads CASSSLRGGRYEQYF. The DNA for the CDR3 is TGTGCCAGCAGCTCCTTACGGGGGGGTAGGTACGAGCAGTACTTC.

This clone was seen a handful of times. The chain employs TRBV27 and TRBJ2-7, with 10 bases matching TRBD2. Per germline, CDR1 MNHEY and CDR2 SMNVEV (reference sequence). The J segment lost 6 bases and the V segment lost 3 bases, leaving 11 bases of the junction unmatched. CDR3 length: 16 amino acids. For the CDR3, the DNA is TGTGCCAGCAGTTTCACGAGCGGGAGGGCACGTCGCGAGCAGTACTTC. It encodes CASSFTSGRARREQYF.

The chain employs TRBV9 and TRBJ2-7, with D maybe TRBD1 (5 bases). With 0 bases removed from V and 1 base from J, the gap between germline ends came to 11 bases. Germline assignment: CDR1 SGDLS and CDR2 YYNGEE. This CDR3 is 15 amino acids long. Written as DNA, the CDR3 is TGTGCCAGCAGCGTAGGGGGCAGGGAATCCTACGAGCAGTACTTC. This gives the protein CASSVGGRESYEQYF.

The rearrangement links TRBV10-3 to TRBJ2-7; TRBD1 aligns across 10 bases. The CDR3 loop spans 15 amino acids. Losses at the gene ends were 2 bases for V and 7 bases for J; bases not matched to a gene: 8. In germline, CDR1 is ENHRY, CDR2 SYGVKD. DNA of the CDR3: TGTGCCATCAGTGAGGGGACAGGGGATCTGTATGAGCAGTACTTC. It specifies CAISEGTGDLYEQYF.

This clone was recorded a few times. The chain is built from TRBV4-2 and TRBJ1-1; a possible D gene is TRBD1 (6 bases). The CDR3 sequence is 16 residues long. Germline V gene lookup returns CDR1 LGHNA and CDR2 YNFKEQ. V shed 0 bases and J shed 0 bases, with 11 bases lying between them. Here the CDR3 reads CASSQDWGTLNTEAFF. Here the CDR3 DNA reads TGTGCCAGCAGCCAAGATTGGGGGACACTGAACACTGAAGCTTTCTTT.

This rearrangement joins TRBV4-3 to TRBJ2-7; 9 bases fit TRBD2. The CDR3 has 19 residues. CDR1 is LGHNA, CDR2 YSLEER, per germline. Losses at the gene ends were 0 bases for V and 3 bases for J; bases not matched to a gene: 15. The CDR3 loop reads CASSQDRGQRGALFYEQYF. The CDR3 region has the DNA TGCGCCAGCAGCCAAGATCGAGGGCAGCGGGGGGCTCTCTTCTACGAGCAGTACTTC.

CDR3 sequence (DNA): TGTGCCAGCAGCGTGGGTTGGCAGGGAGGGAATTCACCCCTCCACTTT. Its translation: CASSVGWQGGNSPLHF. The chain carries TRBV9 and TRBJ1-6; a possible D gene is TRBD1 (5 bases). CDR1 and CDR2 from the germline V gene are SGDLS and YYNGEE. The CDR3 loop spans 16 amino acids. Trimming cost V 2 bases and J 7 bases, with 16 bases left between them. The entire variable domain, with the rest obtained from reference TRBV9 and TRBJ1-6, is as follows: DSGVTQTPKHLITATGQRVTLRCSPRSGDLSVYWYQQSLDQGLQFLIQYYNGEERAKGNILERFSAQQFPDLHSELNLSSLELGDSALYFCASSVGWQGGNSPLHFGNGTRLTVT.

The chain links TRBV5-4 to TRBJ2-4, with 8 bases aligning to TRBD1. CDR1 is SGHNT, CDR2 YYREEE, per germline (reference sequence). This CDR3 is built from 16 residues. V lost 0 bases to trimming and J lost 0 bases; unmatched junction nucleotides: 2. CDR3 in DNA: TGTGCCAGCAGCTTGGGGGGGACAGGAGCCAAAAACATTCAGTACTTC. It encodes CASSLGGTGAKNIQYF.

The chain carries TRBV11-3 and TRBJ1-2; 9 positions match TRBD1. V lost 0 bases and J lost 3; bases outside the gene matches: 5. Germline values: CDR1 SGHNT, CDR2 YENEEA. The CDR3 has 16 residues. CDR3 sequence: CASSLDGDRGDYGYTF. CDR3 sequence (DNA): TGTGCCAGCAGCTTAGACGGCGACAGGGGGGACTATGGCTACACCTTC. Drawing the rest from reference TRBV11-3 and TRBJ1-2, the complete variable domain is EAGVVQSPRYKIIEKKQPVAFWCNPISGHNTLYWYLQNLGQGPELLIRYENEEAVDDSQLPKDRFSAERLKGVDSTLKIQPAELGDSAVYLCASSLDGDRGDYGYTFGSGTRLTVV.

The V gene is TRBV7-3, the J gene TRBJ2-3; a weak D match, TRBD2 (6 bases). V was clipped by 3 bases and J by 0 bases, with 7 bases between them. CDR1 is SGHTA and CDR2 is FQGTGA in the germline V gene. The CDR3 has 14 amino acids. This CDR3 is CASSFAGSTDTQYF. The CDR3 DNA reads TGTGCCAGCAGCTTCGCGGGGAGCACAGATACGCAGTATTTT.

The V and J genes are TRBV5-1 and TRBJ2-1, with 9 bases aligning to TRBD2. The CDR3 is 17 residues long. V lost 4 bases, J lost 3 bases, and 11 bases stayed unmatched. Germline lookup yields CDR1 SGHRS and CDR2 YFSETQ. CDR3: CASSRGLAGPVYNEQFF. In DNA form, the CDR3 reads TGCGCCAGCAGCCGGGGGCTAGCGGGACCCGTCTACAATGAGCAGTTCTTC.

The CDR3 is CASSSRLRRTSNEQFF. The CDR3 nucleotides read TGTGCCAGCAGCTCCCGACTTAGGCGGACAAGCAATGAGCAGTTCTTC. V usage is TRBV7-6 and J usage is TRBJ2-1; D possibly corresponds to TRBD1 (5 bases). The CDR3 contains 16 residues. Germline CDR1 reads SGHVS; CDR2 reads FNYEAQ. Trimming removed 4 bases from V and 6 bases from J, with 19 bases in between.

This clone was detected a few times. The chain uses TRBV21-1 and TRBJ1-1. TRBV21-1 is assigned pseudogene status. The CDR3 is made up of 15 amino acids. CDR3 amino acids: CASSNGSVGGVEAFF. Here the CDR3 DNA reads TGTGCCAGCAGCAACGGATCGGTGGGGGGTGTTGAAGCTTTCTTT.

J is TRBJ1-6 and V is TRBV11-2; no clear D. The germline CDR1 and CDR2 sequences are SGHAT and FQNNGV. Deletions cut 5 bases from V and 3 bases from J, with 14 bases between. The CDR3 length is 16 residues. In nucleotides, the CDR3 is TGTGCCAGCAGCGACACCGGCAGGAACTATAATTCACCCCTCCACTTT. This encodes CASSDTGRNYNSPLHF.

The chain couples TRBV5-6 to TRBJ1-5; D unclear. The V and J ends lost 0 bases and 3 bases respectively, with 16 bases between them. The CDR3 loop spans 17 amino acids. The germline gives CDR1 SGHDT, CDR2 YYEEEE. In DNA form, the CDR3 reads TGTGCCAGCAGCTTGGGCGAGGGAAATTCCTTCAATCAGCCCCAGCATTTT. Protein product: CASSLGEGNSFNQPQHF. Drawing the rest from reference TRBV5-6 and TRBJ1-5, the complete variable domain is DAGVTQSPTHLIKTRGQQVTLRCSPKSGHDTVSWYQQALGQGPQFIFQYYEEEERQRGNFPDRFSGHQFPNYSSELNVNALLLGDSALYLCASSLGEGNSFNQPQHFGDGTRLSIL.

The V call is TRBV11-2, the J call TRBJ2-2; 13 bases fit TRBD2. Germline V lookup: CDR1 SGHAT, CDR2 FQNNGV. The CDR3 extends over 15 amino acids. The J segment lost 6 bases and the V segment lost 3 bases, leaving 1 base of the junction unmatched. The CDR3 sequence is CASSFTSGRAGELFF. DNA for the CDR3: TGTGCCAGCAGCTTCACTAGCGGGAGGGCCGGGGAGCTGTTTTTT. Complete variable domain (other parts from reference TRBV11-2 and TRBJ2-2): EAGVAQSPRYKIIEKRQSVAFWCNPISGHATLYWYQQILGQGPKLLIQFQNNGVVDDSQLPKDRFSAERLKGVDSTLKIQPAKLEDSAVYLCASSFTSGRAGELFFGEGSRLTVL.

CDR3 amino acids: CASSPAGRGYQPQHF. Written as DNA, the CDR3 is TGTGCCAGCAGCCCAGCCGGCAGGGGTTATCAGCCCCAGCATTTT. The chain employs TRBV7-9 and TRBJ1-5; possible D gene TRBD1, 6 bases. The CDR3 contains 15 residues. Trimming pared 5 bases from V and 5 bases from J, leaving 16 bases between. Germline lookup yields CDR1 SEHNR and CDR2 FQNEAQ (reference sequence).